This TCR beta chain was recorded in a study of T cell clones after liver transplantation. Sequencing used immunoSEQ multiplex PCR; TCRdb keeps in-frame clones, though not all of them. Here the sample spans about 72,000 clones, under 95% being singletons. Sorting of unstimulated PBMCs yielded separate CD3+CD4+ and CD3+CD8+ fractions. The source of this sequence is a human donor who received a liver transplant. Sequenced here: CD4+ T cells from blood, sampled before liver transplant.

CDR3 sequence reads: CSVEGFGSADTQYF. CDR3 in DNA: TGCAGCGTTGAAGGGTTCGGGAGCGCAGATACGCAGTATTTT. This chain uses TRBV29-1 with TRBJ2-3; tentative D call: TRBD2 (6 bases). CDR1 is SQVTM and CDR2 is ANQGSEA in the germline V gene. The germline V and J ends were trimmed by 1 base and 4 bases, with 12 bases remaining between them. This CDR3 is 14 amino acids long.